The present TCR beta chain was sequenced within a study of blood T cell repertoires in COVID-19. This CDR3 contains 13 residues. With 4 bases removed from V and 1 base from J, the gap between germline ends came to 7 bases. TCRdb's table, derived via immunoSEQ multiplex PCR, lists solely in-frame clones and lacks some. The table includes around 110,000 clones, roughly 84% detected once. Material: peripheral blood. The source of this sequence is a woman aged 70 to 79 with acute or convalescent COVID-19. The V call is TRBV12-3 or TRBV12-4, the J call TRBJ2-5, with a tentative D call TRBD1 (6 bases). The CDR3 region is CASSSGAQETQYF. In nucleotides, the CDR3 is TGTGCCAGCAGTTCAGGGGCCCAAGAGACCCAGTACTTC.